This T cell receptor (beta chain) was identified in a study of OX40 agonist ivuxolimab in advanced cancers. Repertoires were generated with immunoSEQ multiplex PCR, while TCRdb's copy carries only in-frame clones and drops some. The table records about 76,000 clones, approximately 83% of them present only once. Patients were ineligible given autoimmune disease history or systemic immunosuppression. Trimming took 1 base from V and 7 from J, leaving 23 bases between them. Germline assignment: CDR1 LNHDA and CDR2 SQIVND (reference sequence). This CDR3 comprises 18 residues. This clone was found once. Its target is not known. Notes on the study in general: Some of the nonresponding patients also showed low levels of normalized T-cell clonal expansion.

This chain joins TRBV19 and TRBJ2-1; maybe TRBD2 (5 bases). This sequence originates from an adult with an advanced solid tumor such as melanoma, head and neck, liver or kidney cancer. The sequences come from CD4+ or CD8+ T cells sorted from blood, collected in a trial of the OX40 agonist ivuxolimab. CDR3 loop: CASSIGRQLLASGNEQFF. In DNA, the CDR3 is TGTGCCAGTAGTATAGGGAGGCAGCTCCTAGCTAGTGGGAATGAGCAGTTCTTC.